A single sample gave rise to the 23 T cell receptor beta chains below, sequenced in a study of shared clonotypes between healthy human individuals (dated by TCRdb to 2018 to 2020). The method behind the library was the immunoSEQ multiplex PCR assay. TCRdb took over this immuneACCESS table, retaining in-frame rearrangements with V and J assigned. Such tables are incomplete; in checked studies, under half of the missing clones stem from an unresolved V gene, and the remainder is unexplained. The table for this sample lists 1 million to 1.2 million clones; about 72% of them were counted only once. Of the sample, roughly 0.83% is held by the ten largest clones. Input material: memory CD4+ T cells from PBMCs. The label giving this sample's cell subset or site can be read as: CD45RA-negative fraction. All receptors derive from a man younger than 30 in good health. Some clones in this sample may be carry-over from other donors' samples.

This chain connects TRBV19 to TRBJ1-4; D is possibly TRBD1 (5 bases). The germline gives CDR1 LNHDA, CDR2 SQIVND (reference sequence). V shed 5 bases and J shed 7 bases, with 14 bases lying between them. The CDR3 has 14 residues. The CDR3 sequence is CASSDGAVGEKLFF. The CDR3 DNA reads TGTGCCAGTAGTGACGGGGCGGTGGGTGAAAAACTGTTTTTT.

In its sample, this clone was seen once. The chain couples TRBV2 to TRBJ2-7; TRBD1 might be the D (6 bases). CDR1 is SNHLY and CDR2 is FYNNEI in the germline V gene. V was cut by 8 bases and J by 7 bases, with 15 bases left in between. The CDR3 length is 12 residues. The CDR3 DNA sequence: TGTGCCAGCGAGCTGGGGGCAGGGGAGCAGTACTTC. It codes for CASELGAGEQYF. The full variable domain, with the rest looked up from reference TRBV2 and TRBJ2-7, is EPEVTQTPSHQVTQMGQEVILRCVPISNHLYFYWYRQILGQKVEFLVSFYNNEISEKSEIFDDQFSVERPDGSNFTLKIRSTKLEDSAMYFCASELGAGEQYFGPGTRLTVT.

V is TRBV5-6 and J is TRBJ1-2; 9 bases align to TRBD1. Germline values: CDR1 SGHDT, CDR2 YYEEEE. The CDR3 is 15 residues long. V lost 4 bases and J lost 5; bases outside the gene matches: 9. The CDR3 reads CASSPWGTGPYGYTF. Written as DNA, the CDR3 is TGTGCCAGCAGCCCGTGGGGGACAGGGCCTTATGGCTACACCTTC.

This clone was seen a few times. J is TRBJ2-1 and V is TRBV2; the match to TRBD1 covers 7 bases. From germline, CDR1 is SNHLY and CDR2 FYNNEI. The V and J ends lost 6 bases and 8 bases, in that order; junction bases with no gene match: 10. This CDR3 has 14 residues. CDR3 amino acids: CASSRQGDSDEQFF. In DNA, the CDR3 is TGTGCCAGCAGCCGGCAGGGGGATTCCGATGAGCAGTTCTTC. The variable domain in full, completed from reference TRBV2 and TRBJ2-1, reads EPEVTQTPSHQVTQMGQEVILRCVPISNHLYFYWYRQILGQKVEFLVSFYNNEISEKSEIFDDQFSVERPDGSNFTLKIRSTKLEDSAMYFCASSRQGDSDEQFFGPGTRLTVL.

The rearrangement joins TRBV5-1 to TRBJ2-3; TRBD1 might be the D (5 bases). Trimming cost V 0 bases and J 4 bases, with 12 bases left between them. The CDR3 runs to 15 residues. The germline gives CDR1 SGHRS, CDR2 YFSETQ. The CDR3: CASSLVGQTSDTQYF. DNA of the CDR3: TGCGCCAGCAGCTTGGTGGGGCAGACGTCAGATACGCAGTATTTT.

This clone has a single count. This chain joins TRBV30 and TRBJ1-1; D is ambiguous. The germline V gene encodes CDR1 GTSNPN and CDR2 SVGIG (reference sequence). The CDR3 has 13 residues. Trimming stripped 0 bases from V and 1 base from J, with 6 bases between. The CDR3 here is CAWSVAGNTEAFF. CDR3 nucleotide sequence: TGTGCCTGGAGTGTAGCAGGGAACACTGAAGCTTTCTTT.

This chain connects TRBV7-9 to TRBJ2-4, with TRBD2 matching over 8 bases. This CDR3 is 17 amino acids long. Trimming took 5 bases from V and 1 from J; bases not matched to a gene: 10. CDR1 and CDR2 (germline): SEHNR, FQNEAQ (reference sequence). The CDR3 sequence is CASSPGAAGVAKNIQYF. The CDR3 bases are TGTGCCAGCAGCCCCGGGGCAGCGGGAGTGGCCAAAAACATTCAGTACTTC.

This clone occurred a few times. The V call is TRBV18, the J call TRBJ1-1, with D possibly TRBD1 on 6 matching bases. Between the trimmed V and J ends, which lost 5 bases and 1 base, there was a span of 11 bases. This CDR3 is 14 amino acids long. CDR1 is KGHSH and CDR2 is LQKENI in the germline V gene. CDR3 protein: CASSDQQGNTEAFF. The CDR3, as DNA: TGTGCCAGCTCAGACCAACAGGGGAACACTGAAGCTTTCTTT.

The chain is built from TRBV2 and TRBJ1-1, with a weak D call TRBD1 (5 bases). Trimming shortened V by 3 bases and J by 4 bases, and 12 bases separated the two germline ends. CDR3 length equals 14 residues. The V gene's germline CDR1 is SNHLY and CDR2 FYNNEI. CDR3 DNA sequence: TGTGCCAGCAGTGACAGGGTTGGGGGCACTGAAGCTTTCTTT. Amino acids: CASSDRVGGTEAFF.

V gene TRBV9 combines with J gene TRBJ1-2; 7 bases fit TRBD1. CDR3 length: 14 residues. The V gene's germline CDR1 is SGDLS and CDR2 YYNGEE. J lost 6 bases, V lost 4 bases, and 9 bases had no gene match. CDR3 in amino acids: CASSQQGTINGYTF. The CDR3 DNA reads TGTGCCAGCAGCCAACAGGGGACGATCAATGGCTACACCTTC.

V gene TRBV28 combines with J gene TRBJ1-2; weak D call: TRBD1 (5 bases). This CDR3 region has 13 residues. V lost 6 bases and J 8 bases, leaving 16 bases between the germline ends. CDR1 is MDHEN, CDR2 SYDVKM, per germline. CDR3 nucleotides: TGTGCCAGCAGATCCCCAGGGTCCGGAGGCTACACCTTC. Translation: CASRSPGSGGYTF.

This chain links TRBV5-1 with TRBJ2-1, with a tentative D call TRBD1 (6 bases). CDR3 size: 15 residues. V lost 0 bases, J lost 2 bases, and 9 bases lay in between. Germline CDR1 reads SGHRS; CDR2 reads YFSETQ. CDR3: CASSLDGGAYNEQFF. CDR3 nucleotides: TGCGCCAGCAGCTTGGATGGGGGCGCCTACAATGAGCAGTTCTTC.

This chain uses TRBV9 with TRBJ2-2, with D hard to call. The germline V and J ends were trimmed by 0 bases and 2 bases, with 8 bases remaining between them. Per germline, CDR1 SGDLS and CDR2 YYNGEE. CDR3 length: 15 amino acids. The CDR3 nucleotides read TGTGCCAGCAGCGTAGACGGCGGCAACACCGGGGAGCTGTTTTTT. Its protein product is CASSVDGGNTGELFF.

J is TRBJ2-5 and V is TRBV7-9; 9 nucleotides line up with TRBD2. Trimming took 6 bases from V and 4 from J; bases not matched to a gene: 12. The CDR3 contains 16 residues. Germline values: CDR1 SEHNR, CDR2 FQNEAQ (reference sequence). CDR3 in amino acids: CASSSRTSAAGETQYF. The CDR3 DNA sequence: TGTGCCAGCAGTTCGAGGACTAGCGCTGCTGGAGAGACCCAGTACTTC.

This sequence joins TRBV27 and TRBJ1-6; D remains unclear. The CDR3 loop spans 13 amino acids. Between the trimmed V and J ends, which lost 4 bases and 15 bases, there was a span of 16 bases. CDR1 MNHEY and CDR2 SMNVEV come from the germline V gene (reference sequence). The CDR3: CASSWQPSRLLHF. The CDR3 DNA is TGTGCCAGCAGTTGGCAGCCTTCAAGGCTCCTCCACTTT.

This clone was seen just once. V is TRBV25-1 and J is TRBJ2-6, with D possibly being TRBD1 (5 bases). This CDR3 region has 17 residues. The germline gives CDR1 MGHDK, CDR2 SYGVNS. The germline V and J ends were trimmed by 5 bases and 5 bases, with 19 bases remaining between them. For the CDR3, the DNA is TGTGCCAGCAGTTGGGAAATTGGACAAAGTCGGGCCAACGTCCTGACTTTC. Its translation: CASSWEIGQSRANVLTF.

This rearrangement joins TRBV4-1 to TRBJ2-2; D ambiguous. Germline V gene data show CDR1 as MGHRA and CDR2 as YSYEKL. There are 16 residues in the CDR3. V was pared by 0 bases and J by 2 bases, with 10 bases between. The CDR3 DNA sequence: TGCGCCAGCAGCCAAGATCCCACTACCAACACCGGGGAGCTGTTTTTT. Its translation is CASSQDPTTNTGELFF.

The rearrangement uses TRBV30 and TRBJ2-7, with D unresolved. Per the germline V gene, CDR1 is GTSNPN and CDR2 is SVGIG (reference sequence). V lost 2 bases and J lost 2, with 19 bases in between. There are 16 residues in the CDR3. CDR3 amino acids: CAWSFPGSKATYEQYF. CDR3 in DNA: TGTGCCTGGAGTTTCCCCGGTTCCAAGGCCACCTACGAGCAGTACTTC. Complete variable domain (other parts from reference TRBV30 and TRBJ2-7): SQTIHQWPATLVQPVGSPLSLECTVEGTSNPNLYWYRQAAGRGLQLLFYSVGIGQISSEVPQNLSASRPQDRQFILSSKKLLLSDSGFYLCAWSFPGSKATYEQYFGPGTRLTVT.

This clone was seen more than once but under ten times. The J gene is TRBJ1-2, the V gene TRBV7-3; no firm D call. Deletions cut 5 bases from V and 8 bases from J, with 15 bases between. In germline, CDR1 is SGHTA, CDR2 FQGTGA. The CDR3 contains 13 residues. CDR3 residues: CASSIPGEVGYTF. DNA of the CDR3: TGTGCCAGCAGCATACCGGGAGAAGTGGGCTACACCTTC.

Turning to this clone: The sample has other DNA sequences that encode this CDR3 too. The chain is built from TRBV28 and TRBJ1-2, with 11 bases fitting TRBD1. This CDR3 is built from 14 residues. The V gene end was trimmed by 4 bases and the J gene end by 7 bases; junction bases not matched to a gene: 5. Germline V gives CDR1 MDHEN, CDR2 SYDVKM. CDR3 protein: CASSSPGQGGGYTF. The CDR3 DNA sequence: TGTGCCAGCAGTTCACCGGGACAGGGGGGTGGCTACACCTTC.

This clone was recorded only once. V is TRBV5-1 and J is TRBJ2-4, with TRBD1 identical over 10 bases. The CDR3 runs 17 residues. The V gene's germline CDR1 is SGHRS and CDR2 YFSETQ. After removal of 6 bases from V and 0 bases from J, the junction contained 9 bases not matched to a gene. CDR3 amino acids: CASKEGQGVVAKNIQYF. The CDR3 DNA is TGCGCCAGCAAGGAAGGACAGGGGGTGGTAGCCAAAAACATTCAGTACTTC.

This clone has more than one count but fewer than ten. J is TRBJ1-2 and V is TRBV6-1; perhaps TRBD1 as D (6 bases). Per the germline V gene, CDR1 is MNHNS and CDR2 is SASEGT. This CDR3 is built from 13 residues. The V and J ends lost 9 bases and 4 bases respectively, with 15 bases between them. The CDR3 reads CASREQQGYGYTF. The CDR3 DNA reads TGTGCCAGTCGGGAGCAACAGGGCTATGGCTACACCTTC.

The chain joins TRBV10-3 to TRBJ2-1, with TRBD2 matching 11 bases. The CDR3 is made up of 17 amino acids. Losses at the gene ends were 2 bases for V and 7 bases for J; bases not matched to a gene: 10. Germline V CDR1 and CDR2: ENHRY, SYGVKD. This chain's CDR3 is CAISELPGLAAVNEQFF. The CDR3 nucleotides read TGTGCCATCAGTGAGCTTCCGGGACTAGCGGCGGTTAATGAGCAGTTCTTC.